This T cell receptor beta chain was found in a study of vaccination and CD4 T cells after COVID-19. The wider study: Post-COVID samples were collected a median roughly 92 days following diagnosis, spanning 35 to 161. As control conditions, cultures were given either a CEFX pool serving as positive control, an HIV-1 Nef pool, or no peptide at all.

The Oncomine TCR Beta short-read assay was what sequenced the DNA obtained from cultured CD4+ T cells. TCRdb reprocessed the PCR reads with MiXCR, giving one entry per CDR3 protein. The table has tens of thousands of distinct CDR3 sequences, about 66% seen once. From germline, CDR1 is MDHEN and CDR2 SYDVKM. Trimming at V came to 5 bases and at J to 1 base, leaving 8 bases not matched to a gene. CDR3 size: 17 residues. Note on this clonotype: Its antigen is undetermined.

Treatment reported: roughly ten-day PBMC culture with coronavirus spike peptide pools or control peptides (ViraFEST assay). The sequence came from a human donor who had recovered from COVID-19. The sample taken for sequencing was CD4+ T cells from blood, cultured in vitro. The chain carries TRBV28 and TRBJ1-6; 7 nucleotides agree with TRBD1. This chain's CDR3 is CASSPSQGFSYNSPLHF. CDR3 nucleotide sequence: TGTGCCAGCAGTCCCTCACAGGGGTTTTCCTATAATTCACCCCTCCACTTT.